These 9 T cell receptor beta chains share one sample of origin, sequenced in a study of blood T cell repertoires in COVID-19. Assay used: immunoSEQ multiplex PCR; TCRdb lists only in-frame clones, some missing. In the table there are 65,000 or so clones, 75% to 85% of which are singletons. The sample consisted of peripheral blood. These receptors were obtained from a man at least 80 years old with acute or convalescent COVID-19.

V gene TRBV3-1 (or the pseudogene TRBV3-2) combines with J gene TRBJ2-7, with a tentative D call TRBD2 (6 bases). V dropped 4 bases and J dropped 5 bases, with 21 bases sitting between them. There are 16 residues in the CDR3. Germline CDR1 LGHDT, CDR2 YNNKEL (reference sequence). The CDR3 reads CASSPSRLGRIDEQYF. The CDR3, as DNA: TGTGCCAGCAGCCCCTCCAGACTAGGGAGGATAGACGAGCAGTACTTC.

V gene TRBV9 combines with J gene TRBJ2-3; D not resolved. The germline V and J ends were trimmed by 0 bases and 6 bases, with 5 bases remaining between them. This CDR3 comprises 12 residues. Germline V gene lookup returns CDR1 SGDLS and CDR2 YYNGEE. The CDR3 bases are TGTGCCAGCAGCGTAGTGTCTGATACGCAGTATTTT. Protein product: CASSVVSDTQYF. Drawing the rest from reference TRBV9 and TRBJ2-3, the complete variable domain is DSGVTQTPKHLITATGQRVTLRCSPRSGDLSVYWYQQSLDQGLQFLIQYYNGEERAKGNILERFSAQQFPDLHSELNLSSLELGDSALYFCASSVVSDTQYFGPGTRLTVL.

This rearrangement joins TRBV6-1 to TRBJ1-1; no clear D gene. CDR1 MNHNS and CDR2 SASEGT come from the germline V gene. The CDR3 is 13 residues long. The V gene lost 8 bases and the J gene lost 4 bases, with 14 bases spanning the gap. The CDR3 is CASELRRGTEAFF. The CDR3 coding sequence is TGTGCCAGCGAATTGCGACGGGGCACTGAAGCTTTCTTT.

The rearrangement uses TRBV11-2 and TRBJ2-1; D perhaps matches TRBD2 (7 bases). The CDR3 spans 16 residues. V was shortened by 2 bases and J by 4 bases, with 15 bases between the two germline ends. CDR1 is SGHAT and CDR2 is FQNNGV in the germline V gene. This CDR3 reads CASSLIRGGRYNEQFF. The DNA of the CDR3 is TGTGCCAGCAGCTTAATAAGGGGGGGAAGATACAATGAGCAGTTCTTC.

This clone was seen only a few times. This chain links TRBV4-2 with TRBJ2-1, with D maybe TRBD2 (5 bases). Germline-derived CDR1 and CDR2 are LGHNA and YNFKEQ. CDR3 length: 13 residues. The germline V and J ends were trimmed by 3 bases and 9 bases, with 12 bases remaining between them. CDR3 protein: CASSQSTSREQFF. For the CDR3, the DNA is TGTGCCAGCAGCCAGTCCACTAGTCGTGAGCAGTTCTTC.

The rearrangement uses TRBV3-1 (or the pseudogene TRBV3-2) and TRBJ1-2; 10 nucleotides match TRBD1. Germline V gene data show CDR1 as LGHDT and CDR2 as YNNKEL (reference sequence). V lost 4 bases to trimming and J lost 7 bases; unmatched junction nucleotides: 9. The CDR3 loop spans 15 amino acids. As DNA, the CDR3 is TGTGCCAGCAGCCCCCGGGACAGGGGAATGGTTGGCTACACCTTC. Translating it yields CASSPRDRGMVGYTF.

J is TRBJ1-6 and V is TRBV4-1; D gene uncertain. The germline V gene encodes CDR1 MGHRA and CDR2 YSYEKL. The V end was cut by 0 bases, the J end by 5 bases, with 17 bases between. The CDR3 totals 18 residues. CDR3 nucleotide sequence: TGCGCCAGCAGCCAAGATCCAGGATTCGGACTCCATAATTCACCCCTCCACTTT. This codes for CASSQDPGFGLHNSPLHF.

The chain joins TRBV6-5 to TRBJ1-2; 10 bases fit TRBD1. Germline lookup yields CDR1 MNHEY and CDR2 SVGAGI. The CDR3 contains 15 residues. The V gene end was trimmed by 4 bases and the J gene end by 8 bases; junction bases not matched to a gene: 10. The CDR3 region is CASSLPGQGSGGYTF. The CDR3 DNA sequence: TGTGCCAGCAGTTTACCGGGACAGGGGTCGGGAGGCTACACCTTC.

In this sample, this clone turned up a few times. V gene TRBV9 combines with J gene TRBJ1-2; TRBD1 is a possible D gene (6 bases). CDR1 is SGDLS, CDR2 YYNGEE, per germline. The CDR3 runs to 17 residues. V dropped 0 bases and J dropped 4 bases, with 19 bases sitting between them. Here the CDR3 reads CASSVGGGMGVSYGYTF. The CDR3 bases are TGTGCCAGCAGCGTAGGAGGGGGTATGGGGGTATCCTATGGCTACACCTTC.